This TCR beta chain was documented in a study of T-cell reconstitution after alpha-beta-depleted transplantation in children. Study-wide results and limits: Expanded graft clones numbering several hundred reportedly gave rise to alpha-beta T cells about two months after transplant. Among T cells one year after transplant, newly produced cells accounted for most counts and diversity.

This CDR3 region has 16 residues. Germline CDR1 reads KGHDR; CDR2 reads SFDVKD. V lost 2 bases and J lost 7, with 17 bases in between. A TCRbeta library incorporating unique molecular identifiers was prepared. MiXCR, applied by TCRdb to the PCR reads, yields one record per CDR3 protein. In the table there are around 250,000 distinct CDR3 sequences, roughly 24% of which are singletons. With respect to this clonotype: The antigen remains undetermined.

The chain couples TRBV24-1 to TRBJ2-1; D remains ambiguous. The sequence was obtained from a girl aged 2 to 9 with Fanconi anemia, due to receive a stem cell transplant. This specimen was PBMCs, taken before TCRalphabeta/CD19-depleted stem cell transplant. The CDR3 is CATSDSHFNRENEQFF. CDR3 coding DNA: TGTGCCACCAGTGATTCCCATTTTAATCGAGAGAATGAGCAGTTCTTC.